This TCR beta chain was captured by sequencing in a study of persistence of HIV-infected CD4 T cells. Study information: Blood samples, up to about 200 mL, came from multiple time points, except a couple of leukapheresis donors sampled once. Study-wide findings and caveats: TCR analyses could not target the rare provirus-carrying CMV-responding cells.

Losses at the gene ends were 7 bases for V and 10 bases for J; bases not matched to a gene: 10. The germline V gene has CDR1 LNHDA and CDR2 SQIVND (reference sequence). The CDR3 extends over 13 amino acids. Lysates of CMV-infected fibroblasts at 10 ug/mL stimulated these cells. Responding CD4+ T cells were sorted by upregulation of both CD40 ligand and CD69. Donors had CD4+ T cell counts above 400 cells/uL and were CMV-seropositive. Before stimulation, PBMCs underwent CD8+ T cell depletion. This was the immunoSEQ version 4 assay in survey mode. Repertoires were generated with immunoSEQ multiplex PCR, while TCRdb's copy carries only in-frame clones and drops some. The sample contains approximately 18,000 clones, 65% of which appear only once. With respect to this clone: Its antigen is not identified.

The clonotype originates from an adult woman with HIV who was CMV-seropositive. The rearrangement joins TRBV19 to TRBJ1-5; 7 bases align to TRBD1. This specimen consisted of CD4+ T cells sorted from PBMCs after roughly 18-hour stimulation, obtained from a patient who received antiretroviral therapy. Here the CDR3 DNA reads TGTGCCAGTAAAGACAGGGTTAAGGGCCCCCAGCATTTT. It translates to CASKDRVKGPQHF.